This T cell receptor (beta chain) was observed in a study of blood T cell repertoires in COVID-19. The protocol was immunoSEQ multiplex PCR, while the TCRdb copy is restricted to in-frame clones and leaves out a portion. The data contain hundreds of thousands of clones, 90% of them singletons. The sample comprised PBMCs or T cells enriched from blood (not recorded which). The sequence came from a woman aged 18 to 35 with acute COVID-19.

This CDR3 reads CASSRQEVANEKLFF. The CDR3 DNA reads TGTGCCAGCAGTAGACAGGAGGTGGCTAATGAAAAACTGTTTTTT. This chain uses TRBV4-2 with TRBJ1-4; possible D gene TRBD1, 6 bases. Germline V gene lookup returns CDR1 LGHNA and CDR2 YNFKEQ. The length of the CDR3 is 15 residues. Trimming stripped 6 bases from V and 3 bases from J, with 14 bases between.